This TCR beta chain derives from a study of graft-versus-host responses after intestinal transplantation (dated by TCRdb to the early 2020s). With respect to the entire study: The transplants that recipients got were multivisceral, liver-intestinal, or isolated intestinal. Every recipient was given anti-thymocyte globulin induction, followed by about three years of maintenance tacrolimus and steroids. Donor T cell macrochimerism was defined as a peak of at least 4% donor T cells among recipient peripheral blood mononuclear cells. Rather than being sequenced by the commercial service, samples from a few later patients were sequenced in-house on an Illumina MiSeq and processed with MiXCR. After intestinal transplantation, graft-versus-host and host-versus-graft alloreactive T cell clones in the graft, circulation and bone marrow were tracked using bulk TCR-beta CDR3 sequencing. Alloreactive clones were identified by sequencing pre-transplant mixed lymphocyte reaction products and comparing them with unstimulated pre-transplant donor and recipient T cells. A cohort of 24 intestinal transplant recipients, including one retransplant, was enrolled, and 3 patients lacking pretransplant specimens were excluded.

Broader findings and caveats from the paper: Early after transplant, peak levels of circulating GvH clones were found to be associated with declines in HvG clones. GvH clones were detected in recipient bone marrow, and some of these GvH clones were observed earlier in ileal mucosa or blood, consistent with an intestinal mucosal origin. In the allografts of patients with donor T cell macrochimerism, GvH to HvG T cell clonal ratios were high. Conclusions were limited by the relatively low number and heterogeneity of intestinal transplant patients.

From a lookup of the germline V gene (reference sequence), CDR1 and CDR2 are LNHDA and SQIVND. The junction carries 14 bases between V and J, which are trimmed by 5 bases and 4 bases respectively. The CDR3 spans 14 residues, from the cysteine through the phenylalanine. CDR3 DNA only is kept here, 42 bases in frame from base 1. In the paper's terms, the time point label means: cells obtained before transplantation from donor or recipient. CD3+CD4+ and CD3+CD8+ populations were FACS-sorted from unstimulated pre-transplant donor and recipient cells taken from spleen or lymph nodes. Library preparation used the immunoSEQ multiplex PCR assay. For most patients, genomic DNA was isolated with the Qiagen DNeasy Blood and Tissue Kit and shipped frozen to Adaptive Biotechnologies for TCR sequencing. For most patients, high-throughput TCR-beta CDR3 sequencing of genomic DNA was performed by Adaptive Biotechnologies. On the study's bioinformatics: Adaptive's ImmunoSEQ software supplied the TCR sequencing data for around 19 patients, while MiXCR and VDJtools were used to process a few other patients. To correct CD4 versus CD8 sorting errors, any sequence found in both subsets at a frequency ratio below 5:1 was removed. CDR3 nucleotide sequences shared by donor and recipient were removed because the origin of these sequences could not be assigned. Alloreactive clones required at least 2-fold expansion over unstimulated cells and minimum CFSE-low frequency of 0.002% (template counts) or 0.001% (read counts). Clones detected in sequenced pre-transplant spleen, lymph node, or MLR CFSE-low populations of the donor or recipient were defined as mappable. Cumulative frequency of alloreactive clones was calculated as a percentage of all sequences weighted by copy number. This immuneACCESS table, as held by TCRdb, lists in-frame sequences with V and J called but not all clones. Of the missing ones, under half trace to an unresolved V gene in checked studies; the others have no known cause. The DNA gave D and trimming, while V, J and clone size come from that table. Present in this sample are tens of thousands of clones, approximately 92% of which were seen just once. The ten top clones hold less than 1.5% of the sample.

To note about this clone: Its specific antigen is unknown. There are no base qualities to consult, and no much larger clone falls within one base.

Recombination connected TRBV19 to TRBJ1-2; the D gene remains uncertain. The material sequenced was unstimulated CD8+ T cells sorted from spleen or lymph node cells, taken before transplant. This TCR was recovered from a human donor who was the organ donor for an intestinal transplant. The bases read TGTGCCAGTAGTCCCTGGGCCGAGAGCTATGGCTACACCTTC. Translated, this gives CASSPWAESYGYTF.